A selection of T cell receptor beta chains follows, all from one sample in a study of blood T cell repertoires in COVID-19. Produced via immunoSEQ multiplex PCR; TCRdb's table is partial and in-frame only. The sample consists of some 180,000 clones, about 80% of them appearing once. Sequenced material: peripheral blood. The origin of the receptors is a human donor in a cohort sampled during active COVID-19. CDR3s include the opening cysteine and the closing phenylalanine or tryptophan. A D gene is named only where the DNA matches it firmly. Some rows have no size entry. The others give once, few or many, or a class for an expanded clone.

CDR3 length	D gene	clone size	V gene	J gene	CDR3 protein	CDR3 DNA
15	TRBD1	.	TRBV5-4	TRBJ1-6	CASSFQTGDNSPLHF	TGTGCCAGCAGCTTCCAAACAGGGGATAATTCACCCCTCCACTTT
14	.	.	TRBV3-1/TRBV3-2	TRBJ2-7	CASSLNRNYGEQYF	TGTGCCAGCAGCCTGAACAGGAACTACGGGGAGCAGTACTTC
15	TRBD2	.	TRBV5-1	TRBJ2-7	CASSSPQRGIYEQYF	TGCGCCAGCAGCTCGCCCCAGCGGGGGATCTACGAGCAGTACTTC
15	TRBD2	once	TRBV3-1/TRBV3-2	TRBJ2-3	CASSPPGGDTDTQYF	TGTGCCAGCAGCCCACCGGGGGGGGACACAGATACGCAGTATTTT
13	.	.	TRBV12-3/TRBV12-4	TRBJ2-5	CASSLDSQETQYF	TGTGCCAGCAGTTTGGACAGCCAAGAGACCCAGTACTTC
12	.	.	TRBV11-2	TRBJ2-7	CASSRGSYEQYF	TGTGCCAGCAGCCGGGGTTCCTACGAGCAGTACTTC
15	TRBD2	.	TRBV5-1	TRBJ2-2	CASTTSGDHTGELFF	TGCGCCAGTACGACTAGCGGGGACCACACCGGGGAGCTGTTTTTT
14	.	once	TRBV6-4	TRBJ1-3	CASSVNPNIHTIYF	TGTGCCAGCAGTGTCAACCCCAACATCCACACCATATATTTT
15	TRBD2	few	TRBV14	TRBJ2-7	CASSSLSGSSYEQYF	TGTGCCAGCAGCTCCCTTAGCGGGAGCTCCTACGAGCAGTACTTC
13	.	.	TRBV5-4	TRBJ1-1	CASSWAGETEAFF	TGTGCCAGCAGCTGGGCAGGCGAGACTGAAGCTTTCTTT
15	TRBD1	.	TRBV19	TRBJ1-4	CASTSVVAGGEKLFF	TGTGCCAGTACCTCAGTGGTGGCAGGGGGAGAAAAACTGTTTTTT
15	TRBD1	.	TRBV5-8	TRBJ1-1	CASRPSRDSRLEAFF	TGTGCCAGCAGGCCAAGCCGGGACAGCCGACTTGAAGCTTTCTTT
13	.	.	TRBV12-5	TRBJ1-1	CASGRTGNTEAFF	TGTGCTAGTGGCCGTACAGGTAACACTGAAGCTTTCTTT
14	.	.	TRBV7-2	TRBJ2-1	CASSLTGHYNEQFF	TGTGCCAGCAGCTTAACGGGTCACTACAATGAGCAGTTCTTC
15	.	.	TRBV19	TRBJ1-2	CASSTYLGRAYGYTF	TGTGCCAGTAGTACGTACTTGGGGAGGGCCTATGGCTACACCTTC
14	.	.	TRBV6-5	TRBJ1-5	CASARRISNQPQHF	TGTGCCAGCGCTAGGCGGATTAGCAATCAGCCCCAGCATTTT
15	.	.	TRBV6-1	TRBJ1-6	CASSEDSYYNSPLHF	TGTGCCAGCAGTGAAGACAGTTACTATAATTCACCCCTCCACTTT
15	.	.	TRBV6-5	TRBJ2-7	CASSYSGETSYEQYF	TGTGCCAGCAGTTACTCAGGGGAAACAAGCTACGAGCAGTACTTC
16	TRBD1	.	TRBV5-5	TRBJ1-1	CASSFRAGGPYAEAFF	TGTGCCAGCAGCTTTCGGGCAGGGGGCCCCTACGCTGAAGCTTTCTTT
13	TRBD1	once	TRBV6-6	TRBJ2-7	CASSFGQAYEQYF	TGTGCCAGCAGTTTCGGACAGGCCTACGAGCAGTACTTC
14	TRBD2	.	TRBV11-2	TRBJ2-3	CASTLAGYTDTQYF	TGTGCCAGCACCCTAGCGGGGTACACAGATACGCAGTATTTT
14	.	.	TRBV6-4	TRBJ2-3	CASSVSTSTDTQYF	TGTGCCAGCAGTGTATCGACTAGCACAGATACGCAGTATTTT
14	TRBD1	.	TRBV19	TRBJ2-3	CASSRTGDADTQYF	TGTGCCAGTAGTAGAACAGGGGACGCGGATACGCAGTATTTT
22	.	.	TRBV9	TRBJ2-1	CASSAEGGGGQTIPRDYNEQFF	TGTGCCAGCAGCGCCGAAGGGGGGGGAGGACAGACAATTCCCCGCGATTACAATGAGCAGTTCTTC
15	.	.	TRBV7-2	TRBJ1-1	CASSLSPGRGTEAFF	TGTGCCAGCAGCTTAAGTCCAGGGCGAGGCACTGAAGCTTTCTTT
14	.	.	TRBV4-2	TRBJ2-7	CASSQESGTYEQYF	TGTGCCAGCAGCCAAGAGTCAGGGACCTACGAGCAGTACTTC
14	TRBD1	.	TRBV5-6	TRBJ1-1	CASSLGQGADEAFF	TGTGCCAGCAGCCTCGGACAGGGGGCGGATGAAGCTTTCTTT
14	.	.	TRBV21-1	TRBJ1-2	CASSKGGRGYGYTF	TGTGCCAGCAGCAAAGGAGGTAGGGGCTATGGCTACACCTTC
17	TRBD2	.	TRBV13	TRBJ2-1	CASSLGTSGGEYNEQFF	TGTGCCAGCAGCTTAGGGACTAGCGGGGGGGAGTACAATGAGCAGTTCTTC
16	.	.	TRBV3-1/TRBV3-2	TRBJ1-6	CASSQGYDTLSSPLHF	TGTGCCAGCAGCCAAGGCTACGACACGTTAAGTTCACCCCTCCACTTT
15	.	.	TRBV7-7	TRBJ2-5	CASSTKDTYQETQYF	TGTGCCAGCAGCACAAAGGACACGTACCAAGAGACCCAGTACTTC
17	.	.	TRBV11-2	TRBJ2-1	CASSLRVRTESYNEQFF	TGTGCCAGCAGCCTTAGGGTTCGGACAGAGTCCTACAATGAGCAGTTCTTC
16	TRBD1	.	TRBV7-8	TRBJ1-5	CASSEGGTGGNQPQHF	TGTGCCAGCAGCGAAGGCGGGACAGGTGGGAATCAGCCCCAGCATTTT